The table lists the clone carrying this T cell receptor beta chain with many counts. The entry originates in a study of Graves' ophthalmopathy and Graves' hyperthyroidism. Germline V lookup: CDR1 KGHDR, CDR2 SFDVKD. This CDR3 comprises 15 residues. Losses at the gene ends were 2 bases for V and 4 bases for J; bases not matched to a gene: 5. Using RNA transcripts, the TCR beta CDR3 regions were amplified. In the first round, RT-PCR was carried out with HTBI primers, and a multiplex PCR formed the second round. TCRdb passed the multiplex PCR reads through MiXCR, listing each CDR3 protein once. The table lists roughly 410,000 distinct CDR3 sequences, 15% of them singletons, with approximately 7% in the top ten.

The sequenced material came from peripheral blood. The TCR comes from a woman between 18 and 29 years old with stable Graves' hyperthyroidism. V is TRBV24-1 and J is TRBJ1-2; TRBD1 matches at 8 bases. The CDR3 bases are TGTGCCACCAGTGATTCATTCGGGACAGGCTATGGCTACACCTTC. Protein sequence: CATSDSFGTGYGYTF.